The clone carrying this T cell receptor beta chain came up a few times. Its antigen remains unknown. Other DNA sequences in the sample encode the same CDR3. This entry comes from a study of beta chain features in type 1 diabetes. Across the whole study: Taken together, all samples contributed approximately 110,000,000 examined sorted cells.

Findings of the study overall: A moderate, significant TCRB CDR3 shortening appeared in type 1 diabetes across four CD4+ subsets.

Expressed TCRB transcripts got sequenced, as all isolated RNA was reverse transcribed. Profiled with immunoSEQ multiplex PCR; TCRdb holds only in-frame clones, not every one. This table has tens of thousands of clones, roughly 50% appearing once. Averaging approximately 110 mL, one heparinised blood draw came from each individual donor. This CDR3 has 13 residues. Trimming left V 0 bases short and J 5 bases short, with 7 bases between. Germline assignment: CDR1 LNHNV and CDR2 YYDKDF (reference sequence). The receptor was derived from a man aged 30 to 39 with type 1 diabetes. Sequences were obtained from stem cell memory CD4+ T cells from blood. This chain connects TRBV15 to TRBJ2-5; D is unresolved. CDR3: CATSRDSRETQYF. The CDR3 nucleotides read TGTGCCACCAGCAGAGATTCTCGGGAGACCCAGTACTTC. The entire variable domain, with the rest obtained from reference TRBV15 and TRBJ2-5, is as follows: DAMVIQNPRYQVTQFGKPVTLSCSQTLNHNVMYWYQQKSSQAPKLLFHYYDKDFNNEADTPDNFQSRRPNTSFCFLDIRSPGLGDTAMYLCATSRDSRETQYFGPGTRLLVL.